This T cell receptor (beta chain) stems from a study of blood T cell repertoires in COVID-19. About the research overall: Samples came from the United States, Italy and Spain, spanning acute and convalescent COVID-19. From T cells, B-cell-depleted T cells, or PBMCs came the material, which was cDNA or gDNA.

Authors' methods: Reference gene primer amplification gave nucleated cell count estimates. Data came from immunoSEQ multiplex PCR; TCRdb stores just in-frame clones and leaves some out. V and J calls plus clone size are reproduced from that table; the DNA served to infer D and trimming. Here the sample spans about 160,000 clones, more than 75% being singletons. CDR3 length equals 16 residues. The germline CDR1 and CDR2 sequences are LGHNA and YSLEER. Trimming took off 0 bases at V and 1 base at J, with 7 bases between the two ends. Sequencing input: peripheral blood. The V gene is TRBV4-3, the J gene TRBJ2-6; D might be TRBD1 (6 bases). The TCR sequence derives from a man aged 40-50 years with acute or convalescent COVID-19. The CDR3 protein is CASSQDTGSGANVLTF. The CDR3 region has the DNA TGCGCCAGCAGCCAAGATACAGGGTCTGGGGCCAACGTCCTGACTTTC.